The rows below give T cell receptor beta chains drawn from one sample of a study of blood T cell repertoires in COVID-19. The method was immunoSEQ multiplex PCR; TCRdb's version includes in-frame clones alone and lacks a portion of them. The repertoire consists of approximately 200,000 clones, with approximately 84% occurring once and the leading ten covering roughly 1.8%. Sample: PBMCs or T cells enriched from blood (not recorded which). Source of these receptors: a man between 60 and 70 years old who had recovered from COVID-19. Both conserved end residues are part of each CDR3. D genes are given only for firm matches. Some rows have no size entry. The others give once, few or many, or a class for an expanded clone.

D: TRBD1; J: TRBJ1-6; V: TRBV12-5; size: .; length: 14; CDR3: CASGPRQGNSPLHF; DNA: TGTGCTAGTGGTCCCCGACAGGGAAATTCACCCCTCCACTTT
D: .; J: TRBJ2-1; V: TRBV3-1/TRBV3-2; size: .; length: 18; CDR3: CASSQDSPAGDTYNEQFF; DNA: TGTGCCAGCAGCCAAGATAGTCCGGCAGGGGACACCTACAATGAGCAGTTCTTC
D: .; J: TRBJ2-1; V: TRBV5-6; size: .; length: 13; CDR3: CASSLITGNEQFF; DNA: TGTGCCAGCAGCTTGATAACGGGCAATGAGCAGTTCTTC
D: TRBD2; J: TRBJ2-3; V: TRBV5-1; size: .; length: 18; CDR3: CASSRDGTSGAGTDTQYF; DNA: TGCGCCAGCAGCCGGGACGGGACTAGCGGGGCCGGCACAGATACGCAGTATTTT
D: .; J: TRBJ1-2; V: TRBV14; size: .; length: 15; CDR3: CASSQDLGALGGYTF; DNA: TGTGCCAGCAGCCAAGATTTAGGGGCCCTTGGGGGCTACACCTTC
D: .; J: TRBJ1-2; V: TRBV14; size: .; length: 15; CDR3: CASSQGAFQSWGYTF; DNA: TGTGCCAGCAGCCAAGGGGCCTTCCAATCTTGGGGCTACACCTTC
D: .; J: TRBJ2-1; V: TRBV7-2; size: .; length: 15; CDR3: CASSYDTGGYNEQFF; DNA: TGTGCCAGCAGCTATGATACTGGGGGGTACAATGAGCAGTTCTTC
D: .; J: TRBJ2-1; V: TRBV29-1; size: once; length: 13; CDR3: CSVATGFGNEQFF; DNA: TGCAGCGTTGCTACAGGGTTTGGCAATGAGCAGTTCTTC
D: .; J: TRBJ1-1; V: TRBV19; size: .; length: 14; CDR3: CASSISGLDTEAFF; DNA: TGTGCCAGTAGTATTTCAGGGCTGGACACTGAAGCTTTCTTT
D: TRBD2; J: TRBJ2-2; V: TRBV7-7; size: .; length: 15; CDR3: CASSRTSGGTGELFF; DNA: TGTGCTAGCAGCAGGACTAGCGGGGGGACCGGGGAGCTGTTTTTT
D: TRBD1; J: TRBJ1-5; V: TRBV18; size: .; length: 13; CDR3: CASSPVPGQGLYF; DNA: TGTGCCAGCTCACCAGTCCCGGGACAGGGGCTATATTTT
D: .; J: TRBJ1-5; V: TRBV24-1; size: .; length: 14; CDR3: CATSLFPSDQPQHF; DNA: TGTGCCACCTCCCTGTTCCCCTCCGATCAGCCCCAGCATTTT
D: .; J: TRBJ1-1; V: TRBV3-1/TRBV3-2; size: .; length: 13; CDR3: CASSPQGITEAFF; DNA: TGTGCCAGCAGCCCCCAGGGTATCACTGAAGCTTTCTTT
D: .; J: TRBJ1-1; V: TRBV19; size: .; length: 11; CDR3: CASRVLSKAFF; DNA: TGTGCCAGCAGGGTCCTGTCTAAAGCTTTCTTT
D: .; J: TRBJ2-3; V: TRBV5-4; size: .; length: 14; CDR3: CASSLEQGLDTQYF; DNA: TGTGCCAGCAGCTTGGAGCAGGGACTGGATACGCAGTATTTT
D: .; J: TRBJ1-2; V: TRBV30; size: .; length: 12; CDR3: CAWSTGYYGYTF; DNA: TGTGCCTGGAGTACCGGGTATTATGGCTACACCTTC
D: .; J: TRBJ1-4; V: TRBV7-9; size: .; length: 15; CDR3: CASSSLTGSNEKLFF; DNA: TGTGCCAGCAGTTCGTTGACAGGCTCTAATGAAAAACTGTTTTTT
D: .; J: TRBJ1-5; V: TRBV9; size: .; length: 15; CDR3: CASSVDGSADQPQHF; DNA: TGTGCCAGCAGCGTAGATGGGTCGGCGGATCAGCCCCAGCATTTT
D: .; J: TRBJ2-3; V: TRBV6-2/TRBV6-3; size: .; length: 12; CDR3: CASSYWPDTQYF; DNA: TGTGCCAGCAGTTACTGGCCAGATACGCAGTATTTT
D: .; J: TRBJ1-2; V: TRBV7-8; size: .; length: 16; CDR3: CASSLGWGVQNYGYTF; DNA: TGTGCCAGCAGCTTAGGCTGGGGAGTTCAAAACTATGGCTACACCTTC
D: TRBD1; J: TRBJ2-1; V: TRBV7-2; size: once; length: 15; CDR3: CASSRGQFSYNEQFF; DNA: TGTGCCAGCAGCCGGGGACAGTTCTCCTACAATGAGCAGTTCTTC
D: .; J: TRBJ2-5; V: TRBV12-3/TRBV12-4; size: .; length: 12; CDR3: CASSSPHGTQYF; DNA: TGTGCCAGCAGTTCTCCCCACGGGACCCAGTACTTC
D: TRBD1; J: TRBJ2-6; V: TRBV18; size: few; length: 18; CDR3: CASSKLGTGGSGANVLTF; DNA: TGTGCCAGCTCCAAACTCGGGACAGGGGGCTCTGGGGCCAACGTCCTGACTTTC
D: .; J: TRBJ1-5; V: TRBV11-3; size: .; length: 16; CDR3: CASSFGRGASNQPQHF; DNA: TGTGCCAGCAGCTTCGGGAGGGGGGCGAGCAATCAGCCCCAGCATTTT
D: .; J: TRBJ1-1; V: TRBV30; size: .; length: 15; CDR3: CAWSVRGRVMTEAFF; DNA: TGTGCCTGGAGTGTAAGGGGCAGGGTGATGACTGAAGCTTTCTTT
D: TRBD1; J: TRBJ1-2; V: TRBV7-9; size: .; length: 15; CDR3: CASSLGGQGNYGYTF; DNA: TGTGCCAGCAGCTTAGGGGGACAGGGAAACTATGGCTACACCTTC
D: TRBD1; J: TRBJ1-1; V: TRBV5-3; size: .; length: 14; CDR3: CARSQRQGETEAFF; DNA: TGTGCCAGAAGCCAGAGACAGGGGGAAACTGAAGCTTTCTTT
D: TRBD1; J: TRBJ1-2; V: TRBV30; size: .; length: 13; CDR3: CAWSVGRGDGYTF; DNA: TGTGCCTGGAGTGTCGGCAGGGGGGATGGCTACACCTTC
D: TRBD2; J: TRBJ2-7; V: TRBV6-2/TRBV6-3; size: .; length: 15; CDR3: CASSRTSGGSHEQYF; DNA: TGTGCCAGCAGTAGGACTAGCGGGGGATCCCACGAGCAGTACTTC
D: .; J: TRBJ2-7; V: TRBV6-5; size: .; length: 14; CDR3: CASKGSGDWYEQYF; DNA: TGTGCCAGCAAGGGGTCAGGGGATTGGTACGAGCAGTACTTC
D: .; J: TRBJ1-4; V: TRBV2; size: .; length: 15; CDR3: CASSFLTGGNEKLFF; DNA: TGTGCCAGCAGTTTCTTGACAGGCGGTAATGAAAAACTGTTTTTT
D: .; J: TRBJ2-3; V: TRBV15; size: .; length: 16; CDR3: CATSRRLAGQTDTQYF; DNA: TGTGCCACCAGCAGAAGACTCGCGGGGCAGACAGATACGCAGTATTTT
D: TRBD1; J: TRBJ2-7; V: TRBV9; size: .; length: 15; CDR3: CASSVRTGVVHEQYF; DNA: TGTGCCAGCAGCGTCCGGACAGGGGTGGTCCACGAGCAGTACTTC
D: .; J: TRBJ2-7; V: TRBV7-9; size: few; length: 13; CDR3: CASSSSYLYEQYF; DNA: TGTGCCAGCAGCTCTAGTTACCTCTACGAGCAGTACTTC
D: TRBD1; J: TRBJ1-3; V: TRBV6-1; size: .; length: 17; CDR3: CASSVGQGAYSGNTIYF; DNA: TGTGCCAGCAGTGTCGGACAGGGAGCGTACTCTGGAAACACCATATATTTT
D: TRBD1; J: TRBJ1-2; V: TRBV10-3; size: .; length: 15; CDR3: CAISEERGRGEGYTF; DNA: TGTGCCATCAGTGAGGAAAGGGGGCGAGGTGAGGGCTACACCTTC
D: TRBD1; J: TRBJ1-6; V: TRBV19; size: .; length: 16; CDR3: CASSRGTGAGESPLHF; DNA: TGTGCCAGTAGTAGAGGGACAGGCGCAGGGGAATCACCCCTCCACTTT
D: TRBD2; J: TRBJ2-7; V: TRBV20-1; size: .; length: 15; CDR3: CSAGGSGLGGHEQYF; DNA: TGCAGTGCTGGTGGATCAGGCTTGGGAGGGCACGAGCAGTACTTC
D: TRBD1; J: TRBJ1-2; V: TRBV28; size: .; length: 13; CDR3: CASLDRADYGYTF; DNA: TGTGCCAGCCTTGACAGGGCCGACTATGGCTACACCTTC
D: TRBD2; J: TRBJ2-7; V: TRBV20-1; size: .; length: 12; CDR3: CSASTSAGEQYF; DNA: TGCAGTGCTAGTACTAGCGCGGGCGAGCAGTACTTC
D: TRBD2; J: TRBJ2-6; V: TRBV27; size: .; length: 21; CDR3: CASSLKLLTSGGVFGANVLTF; DNA: TGTGCCAGCAGCCTAAAATTGTTGACTAGCGGGGGGGTTTTTGGGGCCAACGTCCTGACTTTC
D: .; J: TRBJ1-5; V: TRBV15; size: .; length: 14; CDR3: CATRAAAGVSAQHF; DNA: TGTGCCACCAGGGCGGCCGCCGGGGTTTCGGCCCAGCATTTT
D: .; J: TRBJ1-4; V: TRBV18; size: few; length: 14; CDR3: CASSPPATNEKLFF; DNA: TGTGCCAGCTCACCACCCGCAACTAATGAAAAACTGTTTTTT
D: TRBD1; J: TRBJ2-5; V: TRBV7-8; size: .; length: 14; CDR3: CASRTTDRKETQYF; DNA: TGTGCCAGCAGGACCACGGACAGGAAGGAGACCCAGTACTTC
D: .; J: TRBJ1-2; V: TRBV5-6; size: .; length: 16; CDR3: CASSLGVLGPSFGYTF; DNA: TGTGCCAGCAGCTTGGGAGTTCTGGGGCCGTCGTTTGGCTACACCTTC